The 6 T cell receptor beta chains presented below share a single source sample, sequenced in a study of blood T cell repertoires in COVID-19. The table came from immunoSEQ multiplex PCR; TCRdb's copy has only in-frame clones and leaves some out. The sample yields approximately 100,000 clones, around nine tenths seen once. Input material: peripheral blood. The receptors were sampled from a human donor with acute or convalescent COVID-19. The donor label of this sample is uncertain.

The rearrangement uses TRBV3-1 (or the pseudogene TRBV3-2) and TRBJ2-3; maybe TRBD1 (6 bases). V lost 1 base and J 0 bases, leaving 11 bases between the germline ends. CDR1 and CDR2 from the germline V gene are LGHDT and YNNKEL (reference sequence). This CDR3 has 16 residues. The CDR3 region is CASSQGGQMSTDTQYF. CDR3 nucleotides: TGTGCCAGCAGCCAAGGAGGACAGATGAGCACAGATACGCAGTATTTT.

This chain connects TRBV19 to TRBJ1-1, with TRBD1 matching over 9 bases. CDR1 is LNHDA, CDR2 SQIVND, per germline (reference sequence). CDR3 length equals 16 residues. The J segment lost 5 bases and the V segment lost 3 bases, leaving 10 bases of the junction unmatched. The CDR3 is CASSILRGQGKTEAFF. CDR3 DNA: TGTGCCAGTAGTATTCTAAGAGGACAGGGGAAAACTGAAGCTTTCTTT.

The rearrangement uses TRBV15 and TRBJ2-5, with no clear D. V was shortened by 0 bases and J by 4 bases, with 6 bases between the two germline ends. The CDR3 totals 13 residues. The germline CDR1 and CDR2 sequences are LNHNV and YYDKDF (reference sequence). The CDR3 nucleotides are TGTGCCACCAGCAGAGACCCATCAGAGACCCAGTACTTC. This gives the protein CATSRDPSETQYF.

The chain couples TRBV9 to TRBJ2-2; maybe TRBD2 (6 bases). V was pared by 0 bases and J by 0 bases, with 12 bases between. CDR1 is SGDLS and CDR2 is YYNGEE in the germline V gene. This CDR3 contains 17 residues. The CDR3 region has the DNA TGTGCCAGCAGCGTAGATCGAGCGGGCGCGAACACCGGGGAGCTGTTTTTT. This gives the protein CASSVDRAGANTGELFF.

The gene calls are TRBV29-1 and TRBJ1-4; maybe TRBD1 (5 bases). This CDR3 contains 12 residues. Germline CDR1 reads SQVTM; CDR2 reads ANQGSEA. V was cut by 5 bases and J by 7 bases, with 11 bases left in between. CDR3 loop: CSVRRDSEKLFF. The CDR3 coding sequence is TGCAGCGTTCGCCGGGACTCTGAAAAACTGTTTTTT. Supplemented by reference TRBV29-1 and TRBJ1-4, the full variable domain reads SAVISQKPSRDICQRGTSLTIQCQVDSQVTMMFWYRQQPGQSLTLIATANQGSEATYESGFVIDKFPISRPNLTFSTLTVSNMSPEDSSIYLCSVRRDSEKLFFGSGTQLSVL.

The chain employs TRBV18 and TRBJ2-3; D might be TRBD2 (6 bases). The CDR3 covers 14 residues. Germline V gene lookup returns CDR1 KGHSH and CDR2 LQKENI. The V end lost 5 bases, the J end lost 6 bases, and 15 bases lay between the germline ends. The CDR3 DNA is TGTGCCAGCTCATTATCCGGGACTTCGGATACGCAGTATTTT. As protein: CASSLSGTSDTQYF. The full variable domain, its missing parts supplied by reference TRBV18 and TRBJ2-3, is NAGVMQNPRHLVRRRGQEARLRCSPMKGHSHVYWYRQLPEEGLKFMVYLQKENIIDESGMPKERFSAEFPKEGPSILRIQQVVRGDSAAYFCASSLSGTSDTQYFGPGTRLTVL.